Shown below are 25 T cell receptor beta chains from a single sample sequenced in a study of T-cell reconstitution after alpha-beta-depleted transplantation in children. Unique molecular identifiers were incorporated when the TCRbeta library was constructed. Via MiXCR, TCRdb re-called the PCR reads, giving one row per CDR3 protein. The sample records about 420,000 distinct CDR3 sequences, about 17% being singletons. Source: PBMCs, mostly from graft donor cells, taken 360 days after TCRalphabeta/CD19-depleted stem cell transplant. Receptor source: a boy in the first two years of life who had a stem cell transplant for Wiskott-Aldrich syndrome, so the T cells may come from the graft donor.

This chain links TRBV9 with TRBJ2-1; 8 bases map to TRBD2. Losses at the gene ends were 0 bases for V and 8 bases for J; bases not matched to a gene: 16. CDR1 SGDLS and CDR2 YYNGEE come from the germline V gene. The CDR3 has 18 amino acids. CDR3 amino acids: CASSVGPGLVDLADEQFF. CDR3 coding DNA: TGTGCCAGCAGCGTAGGACCGGGACTAGTTGATCTCGCCGATGAGCAGTTCTTC.

The chain has TRBV24-1 and TRBJ2-7; 8 bases match TRBD1. After removal of 7 bases from V and 2 bases from J, the junction contained 6 bases not matched to a gene. In germline, CDR1 is KGHDR, CDR2 SFDVKD. The CDR3 covers 14 residues. In nucleotides, the CDR3 is TGTGCCACCAGGGACAGGGACCCTCCCTACGAGCAGTACTTC. Protein: CATRDRDPPYEQYF.

The CDR3 DNA sequence: TGCGCCAGCAGCCAAGGGGCAGGGGGAAGTGAGACCCAGTACTTC. The encoded protein is CASSQGAGGSETQYF. The chain joins TRBV4-3 to TRBJ2-5; 7 bases fit TRBD1. Looked up from germline, CDR1 is LGHNA and CDR2 is YSLEER. There are 15 residues in the CDR3. V lost 1 base and J lost 5; bases outside the gene matches: 7.

This clonotype has more than one count but fewer than ten. CDR3: CASRDLSHNEQFF. DNA for the CDR3: TGTGCCAGCAGAGACCTGAGCCACAATGAGCAGTTCTTC. The chain links TRBV3-1 to TRBJ2-1; D gene ambiguous. The V end lost 6 bases, the J end lost 5 bases, and 11 bases lay between the germline ends. There are 13 residues in the CDR3. In germline, CDR1 is LGHDT, CDR2 YNNKEL (reference sequence).

This clonotype showed up many times. V is TRBV6-5 and J is TRBJ2-3; 11 bases map to TRBD1. After removal of 2 bases from V and 5 bases from J, the junction contained 6 bases not matched to a gene. The CDR3 is 16 amino acids. Per germline, CDR1 MNHEY and CDR2 SVGAGI. CDR3 region: CASSYGWTGGLDTQYF. CDR3 nucleotides: TGTGCCAGCAGTTACGGTTGGACAGGGGGCTTAGATACGCAGTATTTT.

This clonotype was found once. V and J are TRBV11-2 and TRBJ2-1; D might be TRBD1 or TRBD2, each matching 5 bases. V lost 5 bases and J 0 bases, leaving 20 bases between the germline ends. Germline V gene sequence: CDR1 SGHAT, CDR2 FQNNGV. The CDR3 sequence is 18 residues long. CDR3 loop: CASSRGPDDFVSYNEQFF. The CDR3 DNA is TGTGCCAGCAGCCGGGGCCCTGATGACTTTGTCTCCTACAATGAGCAGTTCTTC.

This clonotype has only a few counts. V gene TRBV7-9 combines with J gene TRBJ2-1; D ambiguous. Trimming shortened V by 1 base and J by 10 bases, and 8 bases separated the two germline ends. The CDR3 has 12 residues. CDR1 and CDR2 from the germline V gene are SEHNR and FQNEAQ (reference sequence). CDR3: CASSLVRVEQFF. The DNA for the CDR3 is TGTGCCAGCAGCTTAGTCCGTGTAGAGCAGTTCTTC.

This clonotype occurred a few times. This chain uses TRBV7-8 with TRBJ2-3; 8 bases fit TRBD1. The CDR3 extends over 16 amino acids. Looked up from germline, CDR1 is SGHVS and CDR2 is FQNEAQ. Trimming removed 5 bases from V and 0 bases from J; junction bases left unmatched: 7. As DNA, the CDR3 is TGTGCCAGCAGCCTCTGGGACAGGCCTAGCACAGATACGCAGTATTTT. Translating gives CASSLWDRPSTDTQYF.

The table lists this clonotype with a few counts. The gene calls are TRBV24-1 and TRBJ2-1; 7 nucleotides agree with TRBD2. Trimming took 4 bases from V and 4 from J; bases not matched to a gene: 6. The CDR3 has 15 amino acids. From germline, CDR1 is KGHDR and CDR2 SFDVKD. The CDR3 is CATSDPPGLYNEQFF. In DNA, the CDR3 is TGTGCCACCAGTGACCCCCCGGGACTATACAATGAGCAGTTCTTC.

This clonotype was detected many times. V usage is TRBV5-5 and J usage is TRBJ2-5; unclear D gene. CDR1 and CDR2 (germline): SGHKS, YYEKEE (reference sequence). CDR3 length: 12 amino acids. Trimming removed 4 bases at V and 5 bases at J, with 9 bases between. CDR3 region: CASSPMFETQYF. As DNA, the CDR3 is TGTGCCAGCAGCCCGATGTTTGAGACCCAGTACTTC.

This clonotype was counted between two and nine times. The chain carries TRBV6-1 and TRBJ2-2; D may be TRBD1 (6 bases). Deletions cut 5 bases from V and 4 bases from J, with 11 bases between. The CDR3 has 14 amino acids. Germline assignment: CDR1 MNHNS and CDR2 SASEGT. CDR3 amino acids: CASSRTGSTGELFF. The DNA for the CDR3 is TGTGCCAGCAGTCGCACAGGGAGCACCGGGGAGCTGTTTTTT.

In this sample, this clonotype turned up a few times. The chain uses TRBV3-1 and TRBJ2-1; 9 bases align to TRBD2. There are 16 residues in the CDR3. V gave up 4 bases and J gave up 0 bases; unmatched junction bases: 4. Looked up from germline, CDR1 is LGHDT and CDR2 is YNNKEL (reference sequence). This CDR3 is CASSPSGARSYNEQFF. The CDR3 DNA is TGTGCCAGCAGCCCTAGCGGGGCCCGCTCCTACAATGAGCAGTTCTTC.

The rearrangement joins TRBV19 to TRBJ2-3; D unclear. CDR3 length: 13 amino acids. Trimming took off 9 bases at V and 2 bases at J, with 12 bases between the two ends. Germline lookup yields CDR1 LNHDA and CDR2 SQIVND (reference sequence). The CDR3 DNA reads TGTGCCAGCTCCGTGGTTGTCACAGATACGCAGTATTTT. This codes for CASSVVVTDTQYF.

This chain links TRBV12-3 or TRBV12-4 with TRBJ2-7; 7 nucleotides agree with TRBD2. CDR3 length: 12 residues. Unmatched junction bases numbered 5, after V lost 6 bases and J lost 6 bases. The CDR3 reads CASSRGGREQYF. CDR3 nucleotides: TGTGCCAGCAGCCGCGGGGGTCGCGAGCAGTACTTC.

This clonotype was observed a handful of times. V and J are TRBV5-1 and TRBJ2-1, with TRBD1 as a possible D gene (7 bases). Germline V gives CDR1 SGHRS, CDR2 YFSETQ. V lost 2 bases, J lost 1 base, and 22 bases lay in between. This CDR3 is 19 amino acids long. The CDR3 sequence is CASSFSGGPAGTSYNEQFF. The DNA of the CDR3 is TGCGCCAGCAGCTTTTCAGGGGGGCCTGCTGGGACGTCCTACAATGAGCAGTTCTTC.

The table lists this clonotype with a few counts. The rearrangement joins TRBV29-1 to TRBJ2-1; D gene uncertain. The CDR3 covers 13 residues. Deletions cut 6 bases from V and 4 bases from J, with 13 bases between. CDR1 is SQVTM and CDR2 is ANQGSEA in the germline V gene. CDR3 nucleotide sequence: TGCAGCGTAGAACTGGACGGGTACAATGAGCAGTTCTTC. It specifies CSVELDGYNEQFF.

Notes on this clonotype: One end of the junction does not line up with germline, which may come from a read error. The chain employs TRBV5-8 and TRBJ2-7; D tentatively reads TRBD1 or TRBD2 (5 bases each). The CDR3 sequence is 13 residues long. Looked up from germline, CDR1 is SGHTS and CDR2 is YDEGEE. The CDR3 is CATTGTFLYEQCF. In nucleotides, the CDR3 is TGTGCCACAACCGGGACCTTCCTCTACGAGCAGTGCTTC. Looking up the rest from reference TRBV5-8 and TRBJ2-7 gives the full variable domain: EAGVTQSPTHLIKTRGQQATLRCSPISGHTSVYWYQQALGLGLQFLLWYDEGEERNRGNFPPRFSGRQFPNYSSELNVNALELEDSALYLCATTGTFLYEQCFGPGTRLTVT.

This clonotype has more than one count but fewer than ten. This rearrangement joins TRBV6-1 to TRBJ2-1, with D hard to call. This CDR3 region has 11 residues. The germline V gene encodes CDR1 MNHNS and CDR2 SASEGT. Between the trimmed V and J ends, which lost 6 bases and 5 bases, there was a span of 5 bases. The CDR3 protein is CASREHNEQFF. The CDR3 region has the DNA TGTGCCAGCAGGGAACACAATGAGCAGTTCTTC.

This clonotype came up a few times. The chain uses TRBV3-1 and TRBJ2-3; a possible D gene is TRBD2 (6 bases). V lost 4 bases and J lost 3, with 14 bases in between. The CDR3 has 15 residues. Per the germline V gene, CDR1 is LGHDT and CDR2 is YNNKEL (reference sequence). The CDR3 DNA is TGTGCCAGCAGCCCTCCGGGAGTGGGTACAGATACGCAGTATTTT. This translates into CASSPPGVGTDTQYF.

The V and J genes are TRBV25-1 and TRBJ2-5; the match to TRBD2 covers 15 bases. The germline V gene has CDR1 MGHDK and CDR2 SYGVNS. Trimming cost V 6 bases and J 5 bases; bases outside gene matches: 7. The CDR3 loop spans 16 amino acids. The CDR3 DNA is TGTGCCAGCAGCAGGACTAGCGGGAGGGTAGATGAGACCCAGTACTTC. It yields the protein CASSRTSGRVDETQYF. Based on the CDR3 plus reference TRBV25-1 and TRBJ2-5, the full variable domain is EADIYQTPRYLVIGTGKKITLECSQTMGHDKMYWYQQDPGMELHLIHYSYGVNSTEKGDLSSESTVSRIRTEHFPLTLESARPSHTSQYLCASSRTSGRVDETQYFGPGTRLLVL.

In its sample, this clonotype was seen a few times. CDR3 nucleotides: TGCAGCGTTCAACAGGGAGTCTACGAGCAGTACTTC. As protein: CSVQQGVYEQYF. The rearrangement joins TRBV29-1 to TRBJ2-7; tentatively, D is TRBD1 (6 bases). This CDR3 is built from 12 residues. Germline V gene sequence: CDR1 SQVTM, CDR2 ANQGSEA. Trimming cost V 5 bases and J 3 bases, with 11 bases left between them.

The V and J genes are TRBV28 and TRBJ2-7; 9 bases agree with TRBD1. The ends lost 5 bases at V and 2 bases at J; junction bases unmatched: 7. The CDR3 is made up of 15 amino acids. Looked up from germline, CDR1 is MDHEN and CDR2 is SYDVKM. The CDR3 coding sequence is TGTGCCAGCAGTGTGACAGGGGGGGAAACCTACGAGCAGTACTTC. Its translation is CASSVTGGETYEQYF.

This clonotype was recorded a few times. V gene TRBV7-8 combines with J gene TRBJ2-2; D ambiguous. The CDR3 totals 13 residues. V was cut by 4 bases and J by 5 bases, with 8 bases left in between. The germline V gene has CDR1 SGHVS and CDR2 FQNEAQ. CDR3 nucleotides: TGTGCCAGCAGCTCAAGGAAGACCGGGGAGCTGTTTTTT. Translated: CASSSRKTGELFF.

The chain couples TRBV24-1 to TRBJ2-1, with 8 bases fitting TRBD2. V trimming: 6 bases; J trimming: 8 bases; junction bases outside the gene matches: 11. Per the germline V gene, CDR1 is KGHDR and CDR2 is SFDVKD. The CDR3 extends over 15 amino acids. Here the CDR3 DNA reads TGTGCCACCAGTATCAGCGGGAGAGGTAACGATGAGCAGTTCTTC. Translating gives CATSISGRGNDEQFF.

The chain links TRBV5-1 to TRBJ2-1; the match to TRBD1 covers 9 bases. This CDR3 has 15 amino acids. The V and J ends lost 0 bases and 10 bases, in that order; junction bases with no gene match: 8. CDR1 and CDR2 (germline): SGHRS, YFSETQ. Written as DNA, the CDR3 is TGCGCCAGCAGCTTGGGGGGACAGGGAAGCGGGGAGCAGTTCTTC. Residues: CASSLGGQGSGEQFF.